Listed below are T cell receptor beta chains from one sample, sequenced in a study of chronic HIV infection and antiretroviral therapy. TCRdb fed the 5' RACE reads into MiXCR, producing one record per CDR3 protein. The table has roughly 48,000 distinct CDR3 sequences, about a fifth seen once; the top ten hold over 2.5%. The sequenced material came from peripheral blood. These receptors were obtained from an adult who had HIV and had not received antiretroviral therapy, or was an uninfected healthy control (not recorded which). Each CDR3 is given with its conserved first and last residue. D genes are given only for firm matches. Clone size is not always given. Where it is, it says once, few, many or a class for expanded clones.

size	V	J	D	CDR3	DNA
few	TRBV9	TRBJ2-7	TRBD1	CASSPRQGIGHEQYF	TGTGCCAGCAGCCCCCGACAGGGGATAGGGCACGAGCAGTACTTC
few	TRBV20-1	TRBJ1-5	TRBD1	CSRQGSNQPQHF	TGCAGCAGACAGGGATCAAATCAGCCCCAGCATTTT
few	TRBV6-5	TRBJ1-5	.	CASRGGNNQPQHF	TGTGCCAGCAGAGGAGGAAACAATCAGCCCCAGCATTTT
.	TRBV28	TRBJ1-2	.	CASSPPRDYGYTF	TGTGCCAGCAGTCCTCCCCGGGACTATGGCTACACCTTC
few	TRBV5-6	TRBJ1-1	TRBD1	CASSVPRGTVEAFF	TGTGCCAGCAGCGTGCCCAGGGGGACCGTTGAAGCTTTCTTT
.	TRBV7-2	TRBJ2-1	.	CASSPRQASSEQFF	TGTGCCAGCAGCCCGAGACAGGCATCCAGTGAGCAGTTCTTC
.	TRBV6-5	TRBJ1-4	TRBD1	CATMDRVDEKRFF	TGTGCCACCATGGACAGGGTGGACGAAAAACGGTTTTTT
few	TRBV18	TRBJ1-1	.	CASSLDRKTEAFF	TGTGCCAGCTCACTTGACAGGAAAACTGAAGCTTTCTTT
.	TRBV7-3	TRBJ2-3	.	CASSPDGNTDTQYF	TGTGCCAGCAGCCCGGACGGAAACACAGATACGCAGTATTTT
once	TRBV7-6	TRBJ1-2	.	CASSLLSGRGQNYGYTF	TGTGCCAGCAGCTTACTCTCCGGTCGTGGACAAAACTATGGCTACACCTTC
.	TRBV28	TRBJ1-5	.	CASSLWAGSNQPQHF	TGTGCCAGCAGTTTATGGGCAGGTAGCAATCAGCCCCAGCATTTT
few	TRBV20-1	TRBJ2-7	TRBD2	CSARDTGLAGVKQYF	TGCAGTGCTAGAGATACCGGACTAGCGGGAGTAAAGCAGTACTTC
few	TRBV28	TRBJ1-6	.	CATGPLETLHF	TGTGCCACCGGACCTTTAGAAACCCTCCACTTT
.	TRBV6-5	TRBJ1-6	.	CASSYSSTYNSPLHF	TGTGCCAGCAGTTACTCGAGCACGTATAATTCACCCCTCCACTTT
.	TRBV28	TRBJ2-5	TRBD1	CASSSSGTGGSRKTQYF	TGTGCCAGCAGTTCCTCCGGGACAGGGGGCAGTCGGAAGACCCAGTACTTC
.	TRBV5-1	TRBJ1-2	.	CASSDRDTLYGYTF	TGCGCCAGCAGCGACCGGGACACCCTCTATGGCTACACCTTC
.	TRBV5-6	TRBJ1-5	.	CASSPSRVPNQPQHF	TGTGCCAGCAGCCCTAGCCGGGTACCCAATCAGCCCCAGCATTTT
.	TRBV24-1	TRBJ1-5	.	CATSDSKGTLNQPQHF	TGTGCCACCAGTGATTCTAAGGGTACGCTAAATCAGCCCCAGCATTTT
.	TRBV7-9	TRBJ1-2	.	CASSSLRQANYGYTF	TGTGCCAGCAGCTCCCTTCGACAGGCAAACTATGGCTACACCTTC
.	TRBV28	TRBJ2-7	TRBD1	CASSPRGQGSYYEQYF	TGTGCCAGCAGCCCCAGGGGGCAAGGAAGTTACTACGAGCAGTACTTC
few	TRBV15	TRBJ1-3	.	CATSRDNRGSGNTIYF	TGTGCCACCAGCAGAGATAATAGGGGCTCTGGAAACACCATATATTTT
few	TRBV2	TRBJ1-2	.	CASRGANYGYTF	TGTGCCAGCAGGGGAGCTAACTATGGCTACACCTTC
few	TRBV6-5	TRBJ1-1	.	CATLKDRSMNTEAFF	TGTGCCACCCTCAAGGACAGATCAATGAACACTGAAGCTTTCTTT
few	TRBV30	TRBJ2-5	TRBD2	CAWSNLAGPQETQYF	TGTGCCTGGAGTAACCTAGCGGGTCCACAAGAGACCCAGTACTTC
.	TRBV11-2	TRBJ2-3	.	CASSWVGGSTDTQYF	TGTGCCAGCAGCTGGGTCGGGGGTAGCACAGATACGCAGTATTTT
few	TRBV28	TRBJ2-7	TRBD1	CASSPRGTGPSYEQYF	TGTGCCAGCAGTCCCCGGGGGACAGGCCCATCCTACGAGCAGTACTTC
.	TRBV30	TRBJ2-1	TRBD2	CAWGPTGGYNEQFF	TGTGCCTGGGGTCCGACGGGAGGGTACAATGAGCAGTTCTTC
.	TRBV4-1	TRBJ1-1	.	CASSHPDRTEAFF	TGCGCCAGCAGCCACCCCGACCGGACTGAAGCTTTCTTT
few	TRBV29-1	TRBJ2-5	.	CSPLGPRETQYF	TGCAGCCCCCTGGGGCCGCGAGAGACCCAGTACTTC
many	TRBV5-1	TRBJ2-6	.	CASSAQRQGLMVSGANVLTF	TGCGCCAGCAGCGCGCAAAGACAGGGACTTATGGTCTCTGGGGCCAACGTCCTGACTTTC
few	TRBV5-5	TRBJ2-1	.	CASSMGPLNEQFF	TGTGCCAGCAGCATGGGACCTCTCAATGAGCAGTTCTTC
many	TRBV6-5	TRBJ1-4	TRBD1	CASRKTGGGEKLFF	TGTGCCAGCAGGAAGACAGGGGGCGGTGAAAAACTGTTTTTT
few	TRBV20-1	TRBJ2-7	.	CSARDRVYEQYF	TGCAGTGCTAGAGATCGTGTCTACGAGCAGTACTTC
few	TRBV27	TRBJ1-2	.	CASISGGGYTF	TGTGCCAGCATCTCCGGGGGTGGCTACACCTTC
few	TRBV4-1	TRBJ2-5	.	CASSQVLQETQYF	TGCGCCAGCAGCCAAGTTCTTCAAGAGACCCAGTACTTC
.	TRBV9	TRBJ2-5	TRBD2	CASSAPTSGKETQYF	TGTGCCAGCAGCGCCCCGACTAGCGGGAAGGAGACCCAGTACTTC
few	TRBV14	TRBJ1-5	.	CASSQGGRGDQPQHF	TGTGCCAGCAGCCAAGGGGGGCGGGGGGATCAGCCCCAGCATTTT
few	TRBV29-1	TRBJ2-5	.	CSVVVGGPGTQYF	TGCAGCGTTGTAGTCGGGGGTCCGGGGACCCAGTACTTC
.	TRBV27	TRBJ1-1	.	CASSRLDPNTEAFF	TGTGCCAGCAGTCGCCTGGACCCGAACACTGAAGCTTTCTTT
few	TRBV11-1	TRBJ2-1	TRBD2	CASSLGLAYNNEQFF	TGTGCCAGCAGCCTCGGACTAGCGTATAACAATGAGCAGTTCTTC
.	TRBV11-1	TRBJ2-3	.	CASSLRGASTDTQYF	TGTGCCAGCAGCTTACGTGGGGCCAGCACAGATACGCAGTATTTT
few	TRBV4-2	TRBJ2-1	.	CASSQPYNEQFF	TGTGCCAGCAGCCAACCTTACAATGAGCAGTTCTTC
.	TRBV29-1	TRBJ1-4	.	CSVARATNEKLFF	TGCAGCGTTGCGCGGGCAACTAATGAAAAACTGTTTTTT
many	TRBV29-1	TRBJ1-1	.	CSVGRGNTEAFF	TGCAGCGTTGGTAGAGGGAACACTGAAGCTTTCTTT
.	TRBV4-2	TRBJ2-7	TRBD2	CASSQALTSGRSYEQYF	TGTGCCAGCAGCCAGGCCCTGACTAGCGGGAGGTCCTACGAGCAGTACTTC
few	TRBV11-1	TRBJ2-7	.	CASSREVRGYEQYF	TGTGCCAGCAGCCGCGAAGTACGGGGCTACGAGCAGTACTTC
many	TRBV28	TRBJ1-2	TRBD1	CASRNVEGARGYTF	TGTGCCAGCAGGAACGTAGAGGGGGCCAGAGGCTACACCTTC
.	TRBV9	TRBJ1-1	.	CASSVEGGMNTEAFF	TGTGCCAGCAGCGTAGAAGGGGGGATGAACACTGAAGCTTTCTTT
.	TRBV5-1	TRBJ1-1	TRBD1	CASSWGQGGTEAFF	TGCGCCAGCAGCTGGGGACAGGGTGGCACTGAAGCTTTCTTT
.	TRBV2	TRBJ1-6	.	CASLRQATNSPLHF	TGTGCCAGCCTGCGACAGGCGACCAATTCACCCCTCCACTTT
.	TRBV18	TRBJ1-2	.	CASSPSYGPNYGYTF	TGTGCCAGCTCACCGAGCTACGGCCCGAACTATGGCTACACCTTC
.	TRBV5-4	TRBJ2-7	.	CASSFGPYYEQYF	TGTGCCAGCAGCTTCGGCCCTTACTACGAGCAGTACTTC
many	TRBV28	TRBJ2-1	TRBD1	CASSLRGTATVKEQFF	TGTGCCAGCAGTTTAAGGGGGACAGCTACAGTAAAGGAGCAGTTCTTC
few	TRBV6-1	TRBJ2-2	.	CASSRIFRENTGELFF	TGTGCCAGCAGTCGAATATTCAGAGAGAACACCGGGGAGCTGTTTTTT
few	TRBV10-3	TRBJ1-5	TRBD1	CAIGTGSGNQPQHF	TGTGCCATCGGGACAGGGAGCGGCAATCAGCCCCAGCATTTT